The clone carrying this T cell receptor (beta chain) was seen many times. The target antigen is unknown. The V end was cut by 0 bases, the J end by 5 bases, with 20 bases between. The CDR3 consists of 17 residues. From germline, CDR1 is LGHNA and CDR2 YNFKEQ. TCR beta CDR3 sequences were amplified from RNA transcripts. Using the HTBI primer set, a first-round RT-PCR was run on the TCR CDR3. TCRdb processed the multiplex PCR reads anew with MiXCR; each CDR3 protein has one entry. Among more than 500,000 distinct CDR3 sequences listed, roughly 14% were seen once. The data stem from a study of T cells in Graves' hyperthyroidism and ophthalmopathy. Study-wide results and caveats: Onset of ophthalmopathy came a median approximately 6.9 months after the model predicted it.

Criteria for exclusion of patients were uncontrolled infection, other autoimmune disease, pregnancy or lactation. V and J are TRBV4-2 and TRBJ2-7, with a possible D match to TRBD2 (6 bases). Sequencing used blood. This sequence originates from a woman in her thirties or forties with Graves' ophthalmopathy. The CDR3 reads CASSQEVYGGGRDEQYF. The DNA of the CDR3 is TGTGCCAGCAGCCAAGAGGTTTACGGGGGAGGACGTGACGAGCAGTACTTC.